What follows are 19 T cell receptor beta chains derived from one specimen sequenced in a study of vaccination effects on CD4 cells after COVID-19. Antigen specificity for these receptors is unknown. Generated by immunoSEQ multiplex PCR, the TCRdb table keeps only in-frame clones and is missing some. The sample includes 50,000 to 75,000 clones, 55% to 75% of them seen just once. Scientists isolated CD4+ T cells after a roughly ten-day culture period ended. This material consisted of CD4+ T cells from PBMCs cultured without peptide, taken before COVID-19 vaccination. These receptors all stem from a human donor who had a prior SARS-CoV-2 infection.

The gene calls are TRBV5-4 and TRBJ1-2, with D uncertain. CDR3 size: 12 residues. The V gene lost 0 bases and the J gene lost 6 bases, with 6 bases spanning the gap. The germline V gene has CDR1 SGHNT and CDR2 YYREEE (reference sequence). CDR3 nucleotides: TGTGCCAGCAGCTTGGGACGGAATGGCTACACCTTC. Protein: CASSLGRNGYTF. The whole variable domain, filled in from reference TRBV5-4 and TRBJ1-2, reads ETGVTQSPTHLIKTRGQQVTLRCSSQSGHNTVSWYQQALGQGPQFIFQYYREEENGRGNFPPRFSGLQFPNYSSELNVNALELDDSALYLCASSLGRNGYTFGSGTRLTVV.

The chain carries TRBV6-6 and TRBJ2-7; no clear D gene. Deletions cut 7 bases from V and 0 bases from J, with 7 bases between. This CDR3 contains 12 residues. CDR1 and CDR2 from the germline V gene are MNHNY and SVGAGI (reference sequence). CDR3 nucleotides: TGTGCCAGCAAATTCGACTCCTACGAGCAGTACTTC. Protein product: CASKFDSYEQYF.

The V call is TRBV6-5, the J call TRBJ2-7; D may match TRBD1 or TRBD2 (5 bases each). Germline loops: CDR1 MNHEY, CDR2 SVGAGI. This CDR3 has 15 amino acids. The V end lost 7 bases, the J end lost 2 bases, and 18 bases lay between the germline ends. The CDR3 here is CASNYRDGGPYEQYF. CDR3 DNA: TGTGCCAGCAACTACCGGGACGGAGGTCCCTACGAGCAGTACTTC.

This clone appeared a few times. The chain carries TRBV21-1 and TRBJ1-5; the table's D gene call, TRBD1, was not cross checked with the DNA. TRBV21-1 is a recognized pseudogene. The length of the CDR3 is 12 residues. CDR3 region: CARQGDNQPQHF. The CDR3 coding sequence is TGTGCCAGACAGGGGGACAATCAGCCCCAGCATTTT.

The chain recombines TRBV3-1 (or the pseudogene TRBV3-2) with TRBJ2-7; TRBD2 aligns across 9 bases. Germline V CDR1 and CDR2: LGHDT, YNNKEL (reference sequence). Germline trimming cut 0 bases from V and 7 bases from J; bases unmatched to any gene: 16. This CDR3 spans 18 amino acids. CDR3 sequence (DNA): TGTGCCAGCAGCCAAGAGAGCGTCGGGACTAGCTACCAAACGGAGCAGTACTTC. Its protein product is CASSQESVGTSYQTEQYF.

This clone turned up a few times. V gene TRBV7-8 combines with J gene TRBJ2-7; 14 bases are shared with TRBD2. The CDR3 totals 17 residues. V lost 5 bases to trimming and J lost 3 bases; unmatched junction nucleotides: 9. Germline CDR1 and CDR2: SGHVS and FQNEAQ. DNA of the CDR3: TGTGCCAGCAGCATTTCCCGGACTAGCGGGAGGAACTACGAGCAGTACTTC. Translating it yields CASSISRTSGRNYEQYF. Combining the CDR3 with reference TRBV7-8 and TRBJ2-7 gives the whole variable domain GAGVSQSPRYKVAKRGQDVALRCDPISGHVSLFWYQQALGQGPEFLTYFQNEAQLDKSGLPSDRFFAERPEGSVSTLKIQRTQQEDSAVYLCASSISRTSGRNYEQYFGPGTRLTVT.

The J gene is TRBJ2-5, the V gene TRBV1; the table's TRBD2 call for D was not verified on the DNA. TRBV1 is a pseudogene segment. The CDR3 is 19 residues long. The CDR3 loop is CTSSQVLGLAGKVQETQYF. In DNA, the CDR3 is TGCACCAGCAGCCAAGTTTTAGGACTAGCGGGAAAAGTCCAAGAGACCCAGTACTTC.

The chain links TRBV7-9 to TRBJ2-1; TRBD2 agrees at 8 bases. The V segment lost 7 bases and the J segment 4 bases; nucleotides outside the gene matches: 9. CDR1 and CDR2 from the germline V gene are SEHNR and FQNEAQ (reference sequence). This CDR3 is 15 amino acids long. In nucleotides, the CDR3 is TGTGCCAGCACCCAAAGCGGGAGCTTTTACAATGAGCAGTTCTTC. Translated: CASTQSGSFYNEQFF. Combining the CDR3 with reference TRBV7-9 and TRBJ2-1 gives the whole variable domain DTGVSQNPRHKITKRGQNVTFRCDPISEHNRLYWYRQTLGQGPEFLTYFQNEAQLEKSRLLSDRFSAERPKGSFSTLEIQRTEQGDSAMYLCASTQSGSFYNEQFFGPGTRLTVL.

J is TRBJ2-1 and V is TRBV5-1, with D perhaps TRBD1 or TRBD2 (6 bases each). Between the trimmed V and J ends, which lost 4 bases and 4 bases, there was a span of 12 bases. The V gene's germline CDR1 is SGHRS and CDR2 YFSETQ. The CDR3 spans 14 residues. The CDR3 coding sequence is TGCGCCAGCAGCCTGGGGGCGGGATACAATGAGCAGTTCTTC. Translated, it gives CASSLGAGYNEQFF.

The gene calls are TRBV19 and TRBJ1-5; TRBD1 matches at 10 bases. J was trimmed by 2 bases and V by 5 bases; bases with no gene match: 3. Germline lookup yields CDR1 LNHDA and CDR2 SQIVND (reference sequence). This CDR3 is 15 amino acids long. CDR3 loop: CASSRQGAGNQPQHF. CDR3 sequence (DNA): TGTGCCAGTAGTCGACAGGGGGCCGGCAATCAGCCCCAGCATTTT.

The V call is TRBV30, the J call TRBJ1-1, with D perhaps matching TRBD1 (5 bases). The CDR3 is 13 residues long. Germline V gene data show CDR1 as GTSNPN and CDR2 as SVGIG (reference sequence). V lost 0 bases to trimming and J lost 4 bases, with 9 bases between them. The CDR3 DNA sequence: TGTGCCTGGAGTGTACCCGGGGGCACTGAAGCTTTCTTT. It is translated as CAWSVPGGTEAFF.

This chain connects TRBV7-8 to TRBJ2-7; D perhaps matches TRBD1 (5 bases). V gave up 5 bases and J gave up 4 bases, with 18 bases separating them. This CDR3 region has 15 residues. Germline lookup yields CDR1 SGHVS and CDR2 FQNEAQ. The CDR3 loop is CASSPQAVRSYEQYF. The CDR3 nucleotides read TGTGCCAGCAGCCCACAGGCGGTAAGGAGTTACGAGCAGTACTTC. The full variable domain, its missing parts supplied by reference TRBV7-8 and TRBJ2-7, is GAGVSQSPRYKVAKRGQDVALRCDPISGHVSLFWYQQALGQGPEFLTYFQNEAQLDKSGLPSDRFFAERPEGSVSTLKIQRTQQEDSAVYLCASSPQAVRSYEQYFGPGTRLTVT.

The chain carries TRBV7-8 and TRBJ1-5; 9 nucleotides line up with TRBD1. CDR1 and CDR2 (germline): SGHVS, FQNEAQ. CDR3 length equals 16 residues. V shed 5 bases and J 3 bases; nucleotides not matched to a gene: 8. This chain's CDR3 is CASSPLGQGFNQPQHF. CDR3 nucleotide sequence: TGTGCCAGCAGCCCACTTGGACAGGGGTTCAATCAGCCCCAGCATTTT. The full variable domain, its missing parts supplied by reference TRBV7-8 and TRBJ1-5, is GAGVSQSPRYKVAKRGQDVALRCDPISGHVSLFWYQQALGQGPEFLTYFQNEAQLDKSGLPSDRFFAERPEGSVSTLKIQRTQQEDSAVYLCASSPLGQGFNQPQHFGDGTRLSIL.

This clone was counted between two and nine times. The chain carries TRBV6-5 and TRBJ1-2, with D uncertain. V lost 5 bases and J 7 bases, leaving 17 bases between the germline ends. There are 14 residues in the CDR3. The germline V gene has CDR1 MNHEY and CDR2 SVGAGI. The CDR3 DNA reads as TGTGCCAGCAGTCCCTACGCGGCACAGCTTGGCTACACCTTC. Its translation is CASSPYAAQLGYTF.

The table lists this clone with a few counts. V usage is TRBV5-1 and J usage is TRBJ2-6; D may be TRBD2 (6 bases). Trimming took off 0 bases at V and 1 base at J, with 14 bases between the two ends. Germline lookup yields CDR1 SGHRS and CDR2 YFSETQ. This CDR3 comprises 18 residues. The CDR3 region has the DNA TGCGCCAGCAGCTTGGATTTGCGGGGTTTTTCTGGGGCCAACGTCCTGACTTTC. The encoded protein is CASSLDLRGFSGANVLTF.

The CDR3 nucleotides are TGTGCCAGCATAGTGGTAGCGGGGGCCTACAATGAGCAGTTCTTC. It yields the protein CASIVVAGAYNEQFF. This chain uses TRBV2 with TRBJ2-1; 9 nucleotides match TRBD2. The CDR3 length is 15 residues. Looked up from germline, CDR1 is SNHLY and CDR2 is FYNNEI. The J segment lost 2 bases and the V segment lost 7 bases, leaving 6 bases of the junction unmatched.

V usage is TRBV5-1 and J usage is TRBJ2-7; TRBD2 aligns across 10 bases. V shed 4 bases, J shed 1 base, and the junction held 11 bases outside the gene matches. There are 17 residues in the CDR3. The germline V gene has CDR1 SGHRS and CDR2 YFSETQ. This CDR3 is CASSQGVGAGGSYEQYF. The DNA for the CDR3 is TGCGCCAGCAGCCAGGGAGTCGGAGCGGGAGGGTCCTACGAGCAGTACTTC.

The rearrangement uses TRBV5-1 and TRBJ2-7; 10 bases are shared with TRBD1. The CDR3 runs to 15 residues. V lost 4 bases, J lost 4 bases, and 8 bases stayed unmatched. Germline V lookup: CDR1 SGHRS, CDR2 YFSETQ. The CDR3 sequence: CASSKGTGDLYEQYF. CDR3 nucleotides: TGCGCCAGCAGCAAGGGGACAGGGGATCTGTACGAGCAGTACTTC.

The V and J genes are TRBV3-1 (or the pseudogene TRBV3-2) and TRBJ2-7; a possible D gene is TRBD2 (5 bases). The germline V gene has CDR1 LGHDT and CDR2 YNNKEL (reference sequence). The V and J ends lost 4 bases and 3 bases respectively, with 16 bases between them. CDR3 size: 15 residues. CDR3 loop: CASSLQLLGGYEQYF. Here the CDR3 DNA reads TGTGCCAGCAGCCTCCAACTACTAGGAGGCTACGAGCAGTACTTC.